This passage covers 27 T cell receptor beta chains from one sample sequenced in a study of beta chain features in type 1 diabetes (dated by TCRdb to the late 2010s). The library was produced with the immunoSEQ multiplex PCR assay. The entire isolated RNA was reverse transcribed using the High Capacity cDNA Reverse Transcription Kit, and thus expressed TCRB transcripts were sequenced. In its TCRdb copy, this immuneACCESS table keeps in-frame sequences only and misses some clones. Where compared with another copy, unresolved V genes explain less than half of these, and the others have no known cause. The sample table records 200,000 to 250,000 clones; about 25% of these occur just once. The ten largest clones represent roughly 4% of the sample. Sequencing was carried out using central memory CD4+ T cells from blood. These receptors were collected from a man aged 25-45 years in good health.

This clone was picked up a small number of times. The chain uses TRBV19 and TRBJ1-1; tentative D call: TRBD1 (5 bases). The CDR3 length is 15 residues. Germline CDR1 is LNHDA and CDR2 is SQIVND (reference sequence). Trimming removed 4 bases at V and 1 base at J, with 13 bases between. The CDR3 region has the DNA TGTGCCAGTAGTAAACCGGGACGGTCGAACACTGAAGCTTTCTTT. It yields the protein CASSKPGRSNTEAFF.

The chain carries TRBV30 and TRBJ2-5, with D unclear. This CDR3 is 12 amino acids long. The V end was cut by 1 base, the J end by 7 bases, with 10 bases between. Germline lookup yields CDR1 GTSNPN and CDR2 SVGIG (reference sequence). The CDR3, as DNA: TGTGCCTGGAGTGCGACCATAGGGACCCAGTACTTC. The encoded protein is CAWSATIGTQYF.

This clone showed up just a few times. The chain joins TRBV4-1 to TRBJ2-7; TRBD2 might be the D (6 bases). V was clipped by 0 bases and J by 3 bases, with 12 bases between them. CDR3 length equals 15 residues. In germline, CDR1 is MGHRA, CDR2 YSYEKL. The CDR3 loop is CASSQDTGDRYEQYF. The CDR3 nucleotides are TGCGCCAGCAGCCAAGATACGGGGGACCGCTACGAGCAGTACTTC.

This clone was seen only once. The V and J genes are TRBV25-1 and TRBJ2-5; TRBD1 agrees at 7 bases. V trimming: 5 bases; J trimming: 7 bases; junction bases outside the gene matches: 13. The CDR3 extends over 15 amino acids. In germline, CDR1 is MGHDK, CDR2 SYGVNS. CDR3 protein: CASSRQGPQSGTQYF. The CDR3 DNA is TGTGCCAGCAGTCGACAGGGACCACAGTCTGGGACCCAGTACTTC.

The chain carries TRBV6-5 and TRBJ2-1, with a possible D match to TRBD1 (6 bases). The CDR3 runs to 14 residues. Trimming removed 6 bases at V and 9 bases at J, with 18 bases between. Germline lookup yields CDR1 MNHEY and CDR2 SVGAGI. DNA for the CDR3: TGTGCCAGCAGAACCCCTGGACAGTCGATTGAGCAGTTCTTC. Its translation: CASRTPGQSIEQFF.

This clone occurred a few times. The chain is built from TRBV27 and TRBJ1-1; possible D gene TRBD1, 6 bases. Germline V lookup: CDR1 MNHEY, CDR2 SMNVEV (reference sequence). The V gene lost 2 bases and the J gene lost 3 bases, with 10 bases spanning the gap. This CDR3 has 14 amino acids. The CDR3 loop is CASSLTGLDTEAFF. As DNA, the CDR3 is TGTGCCAGCAGTTTAACAGGGCTCGACACTGAAGCTTTCTTT.

The chain couples TRBV29-1 to TRBJ2-5; perhaps TRBD2 as D (6 bases). The V gene lost 4 bases and the J gene lost 3 bases, with 12 bases spanning the gap. Per germline, CDR1 SQVTM and CDR2 ANQGSEA. There are 13 residues in the CDR3. CDR3 sequence reads: CSVGIGRKETQYF. The DNA of the CDR3 is TGCAGCGTTGGGATTGGGAGGAAAGAGACCCAGTACTTC.

Only a few counts were recorded for this clone. The chain has TRBV2 and TRBJ2-2; D gene uncertain. Germline V gene sequence: CDR1 SNHLY, CDR2 FYNNEI. V was cut by 6 bases and J by 2 bases, with 13 bases left in between. The CDR3 is 15 amino acids. The CDR3 reads CASRARTSNTGELFF. The DNA for the CDR3 is TGTGCCAGCAGAGCCCGGACCTCAAACACCGGGGAGCTGTTTTTT.

This clone came up a few times. This specimen includes other DNA sequences encoding the same CDR3. This sequence joins TRBV4-2 and TRBJ2-5; either TRBD1 or TRBD2 may fit D (6 bases each). Trimming shortened V by 1 base and J by 5 bases, and 11 bases separated the two germline ends. Germline V gene lookup returns CDR1 LGHNA and CDR2 YNFKEQ. The CDR3 consists of 14 residues. CDR3 residues: CASSQGGAEETQYF. The CDR3 DNA reads TGTGCCAGCAGCCAAGGGGGGGCGGAGGAGACCCAGTACTTC.

The chain recombines TRBV7-8 with TRBJ2-1; D unclear. The CDR3 length is 17 residues. Germline-derived CDR1 and CDR2 are SGHVS and FQNEAQ. The V end was cut by 5 bases, the J end by 2 bases, with 19 bases between. CDR3 residues: CASSLAWSRDAYNEQFF. In DNA, the CDR3 is TGTGCCAGCAGCCTCGCCTGGTCGCGCGACGCCTACAATGAGCAGTTCTTC.

The CDR3 DNA reads as TGCAGCGCCAACAGGGAAGCGGATGGCTACACCTTC. Residues: CSANREADGYTF. The chain uses TRBV29-1 and TRBJ1-2, with D tentatively TRBD1 (6 bases). The germline gives CDR1 SQVTM, CDR2 ANQGSEA. This CDR3 has 12 residues. V lost 7 bases and J 6 bases, leaving 15 bases between the germline ends. The full variable domain, completed using reference TRBV29-1 and TRBJ1-2, is SAVISQKPSRDICQRGTSLTIQCQVDSQVTMMFWYRQQPGQSLTLIATANQGSEATYESGFVIDKFPISRPNLTFSTLTVSNMSPEDSSIYLCSANREADGYTFGSGTRLTVV.

The table lists this clone with a few counts. The CDR3 DNA reads TGTGCCAGCAGCGCGGCGGGGATAAAGAACACTGAAGCTTTCTTT. Protein product: CASSAAGIKNTEAFF. The gene calls are TRBV5-6 and TRBJ1-1, with unresolved D. The V end was cut by 4 bases, the J end by 1 base, with 14 bases between. This CDR3 has 15 residues. Germline assignment: CDR1 SGHDT and CDR2 YYEEEE.

The chain couples TRBV6-5 to TRBJ2-5; tentative D call: TRBD1 (5 bases). The V end lost 6 bases, the J end lost 4 bases, and 15 bases lay between the germline ends. Looked up from germline, CDR1 is MNHEY and CDR2 is SVGAGI. This CDR3 is built from 14 residues. This CDR3 is CASRAPGIAETQYF. The CDR3 bases are TGTGCCAGCAGAGCCCCAGGGATAGCAGAGACCCAGTACTTC.

This clone was counted only a few times. V usage is TRBV7-6 and J usage is TRBJ1-5, with 10 bases aligning to TRBD1. Trimming cost V 5 bases and J 5 bases; bases outside gene matches: 3. CDR1 SGHVS and CDR2 FNYEAQ come from the germline V gene. This CDR3 spans 14 amino acids. The CDR3 here is CASSPGTGDQPQHF. CDR3 coding DNA: TGTGCCAGCAGCCCTGGGACAGGGGATCAGCCCCAGCATTTT.

This chain connects TRBV29-1 to TRBJ2-1; 7 bases agree with TRBD2. The V segment lost 8 bases and the J segment 12 bases; nucleotides outside the gene matches: 10. The CDR3 consists of 11 residues. Per germline, CDR1 SQVTM and CDR2 ANQGSEA. The CDR3, as DNA: TGCAGCTTCACCCCTGGGAGGGGGCAGTTCTTC. This translates into CSFTPGRGQFF.

This clone turned up a few times. The chain carries TRBV5-4 and TRBJ2-5; 11 bases agree with TRBD1. The CDR3 has 16 residues. Per the germline V gene, CDR1 is SGHNT and CDR2 is YYREEE (reference sequence). Unmatched junction bases numbered 8, after V lost 3 bases and J lost 4 bases. CDR3 nucleotide sequence: TGTGCCAGCAGCTCAGGTGCCGGGACAGGGGGAGAGACCCAGTACTTC. Translating it yields CASSSGAGTGGETQYF.

This clone was seen a few times. In nucleotides, the CDR3 is TGTGCCAGTGGACTCCAGGGGACTGGGGCCAACGTCCTGACTTTC. This encodes CASGLQGTGANVLTF. This chain links TRBV19 with TRBJ2-6; the D gene is possibly TRBD1 (6 bases). Between the trimmed V and J ends, which lost 8 bases and 2 bases, there was a span of 13 bases. Germline V gene lookup returns CDR1 LNHDA and CDR2 SQIVND (reference sequence). This CDR3 is built from 15 residues.

V is TRBV10-3 and J is TRBJ2-1; D uncertain. V was cut by 8 bases and J by 4 bases, with 12 bases left in between. The CDR3 is 13 amino acids. In germline, CDR1 is ENHRY, CDR2 SYGVKD. The CDR3 region has the DNA TGTGCCATCGGGGTGGACCGATACAATGAGCAGTTCTTC. This codes for CAIGVDRYNEQFF.

The V and J genes are TRBV19 and TRBJ1-5; possible D gene TRBD1, 5 bases. V lost 10 bases and J 7 bases, leaving 23 bases between the germline ends. The CDR3 length is 15 residues. In germline, CDR1 is LNHDA, CDR2 SQIVND (reference sequence). This CDR3 reads CATKTAEGGVQPQHF. The CDR3 DNA reads as TGTGCCACCAAGACCGCGGAGGGAGGGGTGCAGCCCCAGCATTTT.

The rearrangement links TRBV2 to TRBJ2-7; 9 bases fit TRBD1. The germline gives CDR1 SNHLY, CDR2 FYNNEI. Germline trimming cut 5 bases from V and 0 bases from J; bases unmatched to any gene: 5. The CDR3 totals 15 residues. In nucleotides, the CDR3 is TGTGCCAGCAGTCGGACAGGGGCCAGCTCCTACGAGCAGTACTTC. It codes for CASSRTGASSYEQYF.

This clone was observed a few times. The chain is built from TRBV5-1 and TRBJ1-1, with D tentatively TRBD1 (5 bases). Looked up from germline, CDR1 is SGHRS and CDR2 is YFSETQ. This CDR3 region has 14 residues. Trimming took 4 bases from V and 1 from J, leaving 11 bases between them. For the CDR3, the DNA is TGCGCCAGCAGCACTTTCGACAGGAACACTGAAGCTTTCTTT. Protein product: CASSTFDRNTEAFF.

The chain has TRBV30 and TRBJ2-1; no reliable D call. The CDR3 consists of 14 residues. Looked up from germline, CDR1 is GTSNPN and CDR2 is SVGIG (reference sequence). V lost 0 bases, J lost 8 bases, and 14 bases lay in between. In DNA, the CDR3 is TGTGCCTGGAGTGTAGGTTCCTCGTTCGATGAGCAGTTCTTC. It translates to CAWSVGSSFDEQFF.

The chain uses TRBV5-1 and TRBJ2-5, with 9 bases that match TRBD1. The germline gives CDR1 SGHRS, CDR2 YFSETQ. Trimming took 1 base from V and 2 from J; bases not matched to a gene: 9. The CDR3 has 17 amino acids. CDR3 nucleotide sequence: TGCGCCAGCAGCTTGCGCGCCGGGACAGGGCTGCAAGAGACCCAGTACTTC. Protein product: CASSLRAGTGLQETQYF.

This clone occurred a few times. V gene TRBV30 combines with J gene TRBJ2-7; unclear D gene. The germline CDR1 and CDR2 sequences are GTSNPN and SVGIG (reference sequence). CDR3 size: 11 residues. The ends were cut back, 8 bases at V and 7 bases at J, with 15 bases in the middle. CDR3 loop: CATTLGREQYF. The CDR3, as DNA: TGTGCCACCACTCTTGGTAGGGAGCAGTACTTC. The full variable domain, its missing parts supplied by reference TRBV30 and TRBJ2-7, is SQTIHQWPATLVQPVGSPLSLECTVEGTSNPNLYWYRQAAGRGLQLLFYSVGIGQISSEVPQNLSASRPQDRQFILSSKKLLLSDSGFYLCATTLGREQYFGPGTRLTVT.

The chain is built from TRBV4-1 and TRBJ1-2; D unresolved. The V end lost 1 base, the J end lost 4 bases, and 13 bases lay between the germline ends. CDR1 is MGHRA, CDR2 YSYEKL, per germline. The CDR3 spans 15 residues. CDR3 sequence: CASSQGLGTIYGYTF. CDR3 nucleotide sequence: TGCGCCAGCAGCCAAGGATTGGGAACCATCTATGGCTACACCTTC.

This clone was counted between two and nine times. The rearrangement joins TRBV2 to TRBJ2-7, with 9 bases identical to TRBD2. V gave up 6 bases and J gave up 0 bases; unmatched junction bases: 3. The CDR3 is made up of 14 amino acids. In germline, CDR1 is SNHLY, CDR2 FYNNEI. The CDR3 loop is CASRLAGLSYEQYF. The CDR3 DNA is TGTGCCAGCAGGCTAGCGGGACTCTCCTACGAGCAGTACTTC.

This clone appeared a few times. V and J are TRBV7-7 and TRBJ2-5; the D is unclear. Per germline, CDR1 SSHAT and CDR2 FNYEAQ (reference sequence). The CDR3 loop spans 12 amino acids. The V end was cut by 5 bases, the J end by 2 bases, with 6 bases between. This CDR3 reads CASSVLQETQYF. In DNA form, the CDR3 reads TGTGCCAGCAGCGTACTACAAGAGACCCAGTACTTC. Based on the CDR3 plus reference TRBV7-7 and TRBJ2-5, the full variable domain is GAGVSQSPRYKVTKRGQDVTLRCDPISSHATLYWYQQALGQGPEFLTYFNYEAQPDKSGLPSDRFSAERPEGSISTLTIQRTEQRDSAMYRCASSVLQETQYFGPGTRLLVL.